This T cell receptor (beta chain) was sequenced in a study of control samples from healthy donors and cancer patients. Profiled with immunoSEQ multiplex PCR; TCRdb holds only in-frame clones, not every one. The sample includes about 73,000 clones, 87% of them seen just once. V was trimmed by 1 base and J by 7 bases, leaving 13 bases between them. Germline CDR1 and CDR2: LGHDT and YNNKEL (reference sequence). The CDR3 length is 14 residues. The sequencing sample was made of blood. The chain combines TRBV3-1 (or the pseudogene TRBV3-2) with TRBJ1-2; D might be TRBD1 (5 bases). This sequence was found in a woman aged 50 to 60 in good health. The CDR3 sequence is CASSQGGMGGGYTF. CDR3 coding DNA: TGTGCCAGCAGCCAAGGTGGTATGGGGGGTGGCTACACCTTC.